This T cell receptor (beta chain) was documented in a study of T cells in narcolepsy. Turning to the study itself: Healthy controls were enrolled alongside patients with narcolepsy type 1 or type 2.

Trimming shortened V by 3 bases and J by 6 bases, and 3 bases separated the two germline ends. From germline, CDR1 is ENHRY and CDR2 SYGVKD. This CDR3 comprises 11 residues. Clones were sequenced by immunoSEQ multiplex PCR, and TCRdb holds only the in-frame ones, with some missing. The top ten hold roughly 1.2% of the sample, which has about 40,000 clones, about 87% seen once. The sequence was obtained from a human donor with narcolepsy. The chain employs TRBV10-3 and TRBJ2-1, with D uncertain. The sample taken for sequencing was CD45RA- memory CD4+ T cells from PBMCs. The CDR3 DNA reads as TGTGCCATCAGTGATTTCAATGAGCAGTTCTTC. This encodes CAISDFNEQFF.